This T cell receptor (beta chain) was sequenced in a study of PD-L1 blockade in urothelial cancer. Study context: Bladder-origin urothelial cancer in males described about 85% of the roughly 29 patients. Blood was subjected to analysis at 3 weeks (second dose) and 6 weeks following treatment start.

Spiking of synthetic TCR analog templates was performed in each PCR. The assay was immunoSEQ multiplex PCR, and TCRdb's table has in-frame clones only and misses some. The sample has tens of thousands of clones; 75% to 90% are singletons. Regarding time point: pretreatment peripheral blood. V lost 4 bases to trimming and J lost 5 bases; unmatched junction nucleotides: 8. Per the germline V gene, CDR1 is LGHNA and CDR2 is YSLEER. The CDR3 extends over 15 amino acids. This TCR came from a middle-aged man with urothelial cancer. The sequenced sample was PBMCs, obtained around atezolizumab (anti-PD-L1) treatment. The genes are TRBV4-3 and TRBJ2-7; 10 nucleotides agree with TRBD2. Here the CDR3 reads CASSLTGTSDNEQYF. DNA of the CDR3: TGCGCCAGCAGCCTCACCGGGACTAGCGATAACGAGCAGTACTTC.